This T cell receptor (beta chain) was obtained from a study of shared clonotypes between healthy human individuals. The study's findings and limits: Clonotype sharing among donors likely depends on sequencing depth.

With respect to this clone: The antigen is unknown.

Sequencing used immunoSEQ multiplex PCR; TCRdb keeps in-frame clones, though not all of them. Of around 1,100,000 clones in the sample, roughly 80% were seen once. Germline-derived CDR1 and CDR2 are LNHDA and SQIVND (reference sequence). Trimming shortened V by 3 bases and J by 8 bases, and 13 bases separated the two germline ends. The CDR3 extends over 14 amino acids. The sample comprised memory CD4+ T cells from PBMCs. Indicated subset: CD45RA-negative fraction. This clonotype was obtained from a man aged 18-30 years in good health. Some clones in this sample may be carry-over from other donors' samples. This chain links TRBV19 with TRBJ1-4, with D tentatively TRBD1 (6 bases). This CDR3 is CASSIKGGVEKLFF. The CDR3 DNA sequence: TGTGCCAGTAGTATTAAGGGGGGAGTCGAAAAACTGTTTTTT. Using reference TRBV19 and TRBJ1-4 for the parts outside the CDR3, the full variable domain is DGGITQSPKYLFRKEGQNVTLSCEQNLNHDAMYWYRQDPGQGLRLIYYSQIVNDFQKGDIAEGYSVSREKKESFPLTVTSAQKNPTAFYLCASSIKGGVEKLFFGSGTQLSVL.